This TCR beta chain was obtained from a study of blood T cells in healthy people across ages. Per germline, CDR1 MNHEY and CDR2 SMNVEV (reference sequence). This CDR3 is 13 amino acids long. The V end was cut by 11 bases, the J end by 4 bases, with 12 bases between. The draw of peripheral blood yielded approximately 10 milliliters from each donor. The second PCR ran roughly 7 to 12 cycles with a sample-barcoded 5' primer and J-beta primers. Tagging of each cDNA molecule was performed by a template-switch adaptor with 12 random nucleotides. TCRdb reanalysed the 5' RACE reads using MiXCR and keeps one entry per CDR3 protein. The sample shows around 850,000 distinct CDR3 sequences, roughly 35% of them seen only once. This clonotype was recorded many times. Its matching antigen is unknown. Study results and caveats: The study found more naive CD4+ cells and higher diversity in long-lived than aged donors. Unsorted PBMCs blocked a conclusive comparison of naive and antigen-experienced cells.

The sample consisted of blood. The TCR comes from a man in his late teens or twenties in good health. The V and J genes are TRBV27 and TRBJ1-6, with a tentative D call TRBD1 (5 bases). The CDR3 sequence is CAVRGSYNSPLHF. The CDR3 coding sequence is TGTGCCGTCCGGGGCAGTTATAATTCACCCCTCCACTTT.